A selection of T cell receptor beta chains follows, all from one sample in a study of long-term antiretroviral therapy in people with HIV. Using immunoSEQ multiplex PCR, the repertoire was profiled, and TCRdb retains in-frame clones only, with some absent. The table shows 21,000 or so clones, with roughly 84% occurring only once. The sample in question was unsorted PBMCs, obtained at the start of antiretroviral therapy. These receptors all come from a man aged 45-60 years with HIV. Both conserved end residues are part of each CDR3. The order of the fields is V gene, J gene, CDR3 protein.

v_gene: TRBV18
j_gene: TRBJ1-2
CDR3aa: CASSRTGGGTNYGYTF

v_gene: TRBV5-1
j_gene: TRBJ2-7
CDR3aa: CASSLQGAYDEQYF

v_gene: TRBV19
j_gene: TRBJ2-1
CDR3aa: CASRRGQGSNEQFF

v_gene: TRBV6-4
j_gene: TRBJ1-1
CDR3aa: CASSESVGTEAFF

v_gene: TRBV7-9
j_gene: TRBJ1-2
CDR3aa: CASSLTGTNYGYTF

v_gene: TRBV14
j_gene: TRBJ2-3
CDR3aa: CASSAGTLSTDTQYF

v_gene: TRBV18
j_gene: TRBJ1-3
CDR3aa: CASSLGQGRSSGNTIYF

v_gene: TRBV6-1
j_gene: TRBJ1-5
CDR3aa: CASTQDRASNQPQHF

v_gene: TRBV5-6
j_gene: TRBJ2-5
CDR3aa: CASSSAGLRGSHGETQYF

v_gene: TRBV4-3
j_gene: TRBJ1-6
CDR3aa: CASSQEGGSSPLHF

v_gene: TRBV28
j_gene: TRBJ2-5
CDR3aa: CASYKYWDRSTPSETQYF

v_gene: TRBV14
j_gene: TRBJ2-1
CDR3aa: CASSPLAGGYNEQFF

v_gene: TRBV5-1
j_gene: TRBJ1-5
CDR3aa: CASRQGFNQPQHF

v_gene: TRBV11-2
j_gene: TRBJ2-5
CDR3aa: CASSSRKGGKGETQYF

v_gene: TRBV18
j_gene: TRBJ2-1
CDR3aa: CASSPTGGLPGSYNEQFF

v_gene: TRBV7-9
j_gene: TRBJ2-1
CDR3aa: CASSTGLALNNEQFF

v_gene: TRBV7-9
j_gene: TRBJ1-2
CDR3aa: CASSHSGQGPIYGYTF

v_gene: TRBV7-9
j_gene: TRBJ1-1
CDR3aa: CASSLAWLPGQGTYTEAFF

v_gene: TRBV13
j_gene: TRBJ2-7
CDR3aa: CASSSGLSSYEQYF

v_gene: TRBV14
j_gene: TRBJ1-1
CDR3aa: CASSLVSSGAAFF

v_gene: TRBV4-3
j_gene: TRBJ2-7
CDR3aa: CASSPNQGVPSYEQYF

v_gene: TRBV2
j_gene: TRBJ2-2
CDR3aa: CASELAGATGELFF

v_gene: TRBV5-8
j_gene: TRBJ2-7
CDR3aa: CASSANWAEQYF

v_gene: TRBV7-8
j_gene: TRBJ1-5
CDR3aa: CASSLEAGGYQPQHF

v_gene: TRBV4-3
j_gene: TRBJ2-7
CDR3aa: CASSQGARSYEQYF

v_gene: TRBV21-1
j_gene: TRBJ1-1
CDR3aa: CASSQFPGEWTEAFF

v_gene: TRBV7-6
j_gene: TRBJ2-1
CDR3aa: CASSLALGLADNEQFF

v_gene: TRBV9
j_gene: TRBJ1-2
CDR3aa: CASSVSRTEGNYGYTF

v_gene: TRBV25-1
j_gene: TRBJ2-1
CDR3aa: CASSGETGAREQFF

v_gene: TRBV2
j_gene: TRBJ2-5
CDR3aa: CASSESRQETQYF

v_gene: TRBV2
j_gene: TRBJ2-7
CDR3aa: CASSESGWSYEQYF

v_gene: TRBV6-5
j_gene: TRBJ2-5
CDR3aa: CASSYQVGGPETQYF